The 4 T cell receptor beta chains in this list originate from one sample, sequenced in a study of blood T cell repertoires in COVID-19. Profiled with immunoSEQ multiplex PCR; TCRdb holds only in-frame clones, not every one. The table shows approximately 110,000 clones, with 70% to 75% occurring only once. Source material: peripheral blood. The source is a man aged 80 or over with COVID-19, enrolled during active disease.

The chain carries TRBV9 and TRBJ2-3; D is ambiguous. The CDR3 sequence is 15 residues long. Germline-derived CDR1 and CDR2 are SGDLS and YYNGEE. V lost 2 bases, J lost 0 bases, and 10 bases lay in between. The CDR3 DNA reads as TGTGCCAGCAGCGTCACGGGTATGAGCACAGATACGCAGTATTTT. Protein sequence: CASSVTGMSTDTQYF.

This clone was counted once. The V and J genes are TRBV5-5 and TRBJ2-1; D is perhaps TRBD2 (6 bases). The CDR3 spans 18 residues. V was shortened by 0 bases and J by 2 bases, with 18 bases between the two germline ends. CDR1 is SGHKS, CDR2 YYEKEE, per germline (reference sequence). CDR3 loop: CASSLEPPRRGPYNEQFF. The DNA for the CDR3 is TGTGCCAGCAGCTTGGAACCCCCAAGGAGGGGCCCCTACAATGAGCAGTTCTTC.

This chain connects TRBV11-2 to TRBJ2-3, with 11 positions matching TRBD2. CDR1 SGHAT and CDR2 FQNNGV come from the germline V gene. CDR3 length: 17 residues. After removal of 5 bases from V and 1 base from J, the junction contained 8 bases not matched to a gene. The DNA of the CDR3 is TGTGCCAGCAGCAAATGGATTAGCGGGAGGGGCACAGATACGCAGTATTTT. This codes for CASSKWISGRGTDTQYF.

The sample holds a few counts of this clone. The chain links TRBV19 to TRBJ2-5; 8 nucleotides match TRBD2. Looked up from germline, CDR1 is LNHDA and CDR2 is SQIVND (reference sequence). The J segment lost 2 bases and the V segment lost 6 bases, leaving 8 bases of the junction unmatched. The CDR3 runs 15 residues. The CDR3 protein is CASSPTSVSQETQYF. CDR3 DNA sequence: TGTGCCAGTAGCCCGACTAGCGTCTCACAAGAGACCCAGTACTTC.